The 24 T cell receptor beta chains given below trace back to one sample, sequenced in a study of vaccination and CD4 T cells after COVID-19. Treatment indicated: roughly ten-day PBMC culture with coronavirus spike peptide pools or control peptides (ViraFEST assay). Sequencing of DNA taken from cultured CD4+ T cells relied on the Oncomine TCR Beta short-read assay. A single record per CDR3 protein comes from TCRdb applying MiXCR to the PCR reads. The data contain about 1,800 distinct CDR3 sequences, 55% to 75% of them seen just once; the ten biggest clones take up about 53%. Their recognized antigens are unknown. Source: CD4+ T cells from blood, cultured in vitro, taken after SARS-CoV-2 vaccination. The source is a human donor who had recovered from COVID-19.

CDR3: CASSLGVYEQYF. The DNA for the CDR3 is TGTGCCAGCAGCTTAGGGGTTTACGAGCAGTACTTC. The chain links TRBV7-9 to TRBJ2-7; D is unclear. This CDR3 has 12 amino acids. Trimming took off 1 base at V and 4 bases at J, with 5 bases between the two ends. CDR1 and CDR2 from the germline V gene are SEHNR and FQNEAQ (reference sequence).

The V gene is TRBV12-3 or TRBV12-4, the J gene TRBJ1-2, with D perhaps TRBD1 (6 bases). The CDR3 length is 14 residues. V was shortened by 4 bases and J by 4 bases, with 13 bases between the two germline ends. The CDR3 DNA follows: TGTGCCAGCAGTTGGGCGACAGGAATCTATGGCTACACCTTC. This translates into CASSWATGIYGYTF.

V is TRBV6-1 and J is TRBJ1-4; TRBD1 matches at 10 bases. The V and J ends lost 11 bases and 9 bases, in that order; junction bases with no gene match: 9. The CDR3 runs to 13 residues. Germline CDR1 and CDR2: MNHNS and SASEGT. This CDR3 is CACARDRGQKLFF. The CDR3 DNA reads TGTGCCTGCGCACGGGACAGGGGACAAAAACTGTTTTTT.

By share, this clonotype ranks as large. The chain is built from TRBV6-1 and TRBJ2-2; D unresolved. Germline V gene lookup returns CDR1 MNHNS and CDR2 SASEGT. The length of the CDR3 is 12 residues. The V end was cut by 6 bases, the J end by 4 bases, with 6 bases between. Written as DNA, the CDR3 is TGTGCCAGCAGCCCAGTCACCGGGGAGCTGTTTTTT. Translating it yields CASSPVTGELFF.

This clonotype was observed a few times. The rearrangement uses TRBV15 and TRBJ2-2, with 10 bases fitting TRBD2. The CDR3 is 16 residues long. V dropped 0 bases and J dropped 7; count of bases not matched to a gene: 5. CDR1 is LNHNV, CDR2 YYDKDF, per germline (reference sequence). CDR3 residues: CATSREASGGIGELFF. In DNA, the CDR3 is TGTGCCACCAGCAGAGAGGCTAGCGGGGGCATCGGGGAGCTGTTTTTT.

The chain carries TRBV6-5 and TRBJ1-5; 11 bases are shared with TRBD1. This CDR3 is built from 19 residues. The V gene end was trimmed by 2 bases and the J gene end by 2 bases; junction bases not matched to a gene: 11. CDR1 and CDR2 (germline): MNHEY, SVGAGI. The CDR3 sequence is CASSYKDRGRWVGNQPQHF. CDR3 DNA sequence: TGTGCCAGCAGTTACAAGGACAGGGGGCGGTGGGTCGGCAATCAGCCCCAGCATTTT.

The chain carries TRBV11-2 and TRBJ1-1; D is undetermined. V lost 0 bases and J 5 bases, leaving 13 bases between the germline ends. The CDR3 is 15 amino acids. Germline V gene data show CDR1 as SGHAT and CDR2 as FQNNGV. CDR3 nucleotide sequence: TGTGCCAGCAGCTTAGAGGCCGGGGTGAGAACTGAAGCTTTCTTT. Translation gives CASSLEAGVRTEAFF. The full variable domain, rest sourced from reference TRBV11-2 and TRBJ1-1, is EAGVAQSPRYKIIEKRQSVAFWCNPISGHATLYWYQQILGQGPKLLIQFQNNGVVDDSQLPKDRFSAERLKGVDSTLKIQPAKLEDSAVYLCASSLEAGVRTEAFFGQGTRLTVV.

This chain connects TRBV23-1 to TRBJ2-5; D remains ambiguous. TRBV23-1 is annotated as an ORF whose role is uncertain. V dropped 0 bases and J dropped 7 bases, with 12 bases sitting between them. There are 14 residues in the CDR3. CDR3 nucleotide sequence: TGCGCCAGCAGTCAATCGGTCCCTCACCCGACCCAGTACTTC. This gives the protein CASSQSVPHPTQYF.

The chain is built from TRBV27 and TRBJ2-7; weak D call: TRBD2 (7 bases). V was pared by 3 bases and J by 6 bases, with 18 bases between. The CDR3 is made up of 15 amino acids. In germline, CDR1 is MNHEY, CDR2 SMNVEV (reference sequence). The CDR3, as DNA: TGTGCCAGCAGTTTCTTTAATGGGGGCGGGGGCGAGCAGTACTTC. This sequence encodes CASSFFNGGGGEQYF.

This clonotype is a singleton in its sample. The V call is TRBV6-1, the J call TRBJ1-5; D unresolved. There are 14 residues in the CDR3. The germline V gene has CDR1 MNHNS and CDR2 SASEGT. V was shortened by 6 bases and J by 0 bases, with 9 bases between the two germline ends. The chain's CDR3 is CASSPRDSNQPQHF. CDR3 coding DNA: TGTGCCAGCAGCCCGCGGGATAGCAATCAGCCCCAGCATTTT.

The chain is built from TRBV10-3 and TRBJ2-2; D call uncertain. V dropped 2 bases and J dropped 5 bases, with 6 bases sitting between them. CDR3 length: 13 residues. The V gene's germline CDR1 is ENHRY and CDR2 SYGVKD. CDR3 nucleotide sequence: TGTGCCATCAGTGAGAGACGAACCGGGGAGCTGTTTTTT. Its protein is CAISERRTGELFF.

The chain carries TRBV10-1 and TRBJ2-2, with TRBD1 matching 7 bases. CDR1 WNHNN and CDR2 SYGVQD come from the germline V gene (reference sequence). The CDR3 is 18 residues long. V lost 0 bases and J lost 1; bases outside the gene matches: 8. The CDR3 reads CASSESRQGDLNTGELFF. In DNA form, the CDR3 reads TGCGCCAGCAGTGAGTCCCGGCAGGGGGATCTGAACACCGGGGAGCTGTTTTTT.

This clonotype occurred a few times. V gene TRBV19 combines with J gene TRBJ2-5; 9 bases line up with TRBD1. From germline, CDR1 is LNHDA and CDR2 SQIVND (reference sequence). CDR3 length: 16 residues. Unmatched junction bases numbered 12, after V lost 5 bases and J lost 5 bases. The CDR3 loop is CASSVTGTGLGETQYF. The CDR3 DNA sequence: TGTGCCAGTAGTGTAACCGGGACAGGGCTCGGGGAGACCCAGTACTTC.

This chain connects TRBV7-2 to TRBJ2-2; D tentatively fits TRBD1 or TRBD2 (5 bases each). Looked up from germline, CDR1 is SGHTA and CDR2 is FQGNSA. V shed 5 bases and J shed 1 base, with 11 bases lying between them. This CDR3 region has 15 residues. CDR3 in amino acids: CASSRDGLNTGELFF. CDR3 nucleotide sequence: TGTGCCAGCAGCCGGGACGGACTGAACACCGGGGAGCTGTTTTTT.

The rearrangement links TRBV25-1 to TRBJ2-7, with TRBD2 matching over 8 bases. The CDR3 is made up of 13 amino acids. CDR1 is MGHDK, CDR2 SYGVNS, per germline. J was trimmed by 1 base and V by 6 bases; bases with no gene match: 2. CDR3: CASRPSGSYEQYF. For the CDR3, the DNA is TGTGCCAGCAGACCTAGCGGGTCCTACGAGCAGTACTTC.

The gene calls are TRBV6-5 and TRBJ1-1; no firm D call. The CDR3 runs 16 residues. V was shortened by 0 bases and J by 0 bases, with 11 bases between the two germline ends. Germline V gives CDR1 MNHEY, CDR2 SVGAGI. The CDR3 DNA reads TGTGCCAGCAGTTACTCGAGAGGTGGCCTGAACACTGAAGCTTTCTTT. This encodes CASSYSRGGLNTEAFF.

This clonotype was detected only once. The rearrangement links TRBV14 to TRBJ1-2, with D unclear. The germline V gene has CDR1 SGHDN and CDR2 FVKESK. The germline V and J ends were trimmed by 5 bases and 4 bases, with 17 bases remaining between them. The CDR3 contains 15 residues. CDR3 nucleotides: TGTGCCAGCAGCAGAAGTAGCAGATCTCTCTATGGCTACACCTTC. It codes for CASSRSSRSLYGYTF.

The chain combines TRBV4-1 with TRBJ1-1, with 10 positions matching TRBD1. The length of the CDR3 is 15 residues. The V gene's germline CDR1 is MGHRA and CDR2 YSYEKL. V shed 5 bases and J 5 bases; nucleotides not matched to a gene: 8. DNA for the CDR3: TGCGCCAGCAGCGCCCCGGGACAGGGGAGGACTGAAGCTTTCTTT. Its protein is CASSAPGQGRTEAFF.

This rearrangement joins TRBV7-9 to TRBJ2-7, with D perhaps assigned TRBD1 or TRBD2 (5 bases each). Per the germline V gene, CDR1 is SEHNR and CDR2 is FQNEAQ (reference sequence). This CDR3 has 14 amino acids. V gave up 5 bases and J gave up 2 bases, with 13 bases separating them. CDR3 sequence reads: CASSSTGTAYEQYF. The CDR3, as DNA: TGTGCCAGCAGCAGCACCGGGACGGCCTACGAGCAGTACTTC.

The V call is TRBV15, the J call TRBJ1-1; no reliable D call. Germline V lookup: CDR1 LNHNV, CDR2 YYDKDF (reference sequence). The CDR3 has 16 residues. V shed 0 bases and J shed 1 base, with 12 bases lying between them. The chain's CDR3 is CATSRDFSNGNTEAFF. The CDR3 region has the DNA TGTGCCACCAGCAGAGATTTTTCCAATGGGAACACTGAAGCTTTCTTT.

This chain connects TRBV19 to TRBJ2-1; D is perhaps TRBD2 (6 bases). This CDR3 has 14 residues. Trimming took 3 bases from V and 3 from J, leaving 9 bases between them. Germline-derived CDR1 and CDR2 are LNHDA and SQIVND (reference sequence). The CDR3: CASSIPGLYNEQFF. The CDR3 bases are TGTGCCAGTAGTATCCCGGGACTCTACAATGAGCAGTTCTTC.

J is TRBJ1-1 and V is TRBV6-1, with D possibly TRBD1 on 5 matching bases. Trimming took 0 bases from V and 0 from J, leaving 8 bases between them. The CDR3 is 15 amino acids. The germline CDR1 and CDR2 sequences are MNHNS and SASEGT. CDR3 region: CASSEAGALNTEAFF. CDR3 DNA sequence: TGTGCCAGCAGTGAAGCTGGGGCTTTGAACACTGAAGCTTTCTTT.

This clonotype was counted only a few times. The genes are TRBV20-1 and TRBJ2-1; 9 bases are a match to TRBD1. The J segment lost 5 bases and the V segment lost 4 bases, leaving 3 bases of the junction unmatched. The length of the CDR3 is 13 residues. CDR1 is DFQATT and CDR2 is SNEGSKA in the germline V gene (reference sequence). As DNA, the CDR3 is TGCAGTGCTAAACAGGGGGCCCACAATGAGCAGTTCTTC. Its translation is CSAKQGAHNEQFF.

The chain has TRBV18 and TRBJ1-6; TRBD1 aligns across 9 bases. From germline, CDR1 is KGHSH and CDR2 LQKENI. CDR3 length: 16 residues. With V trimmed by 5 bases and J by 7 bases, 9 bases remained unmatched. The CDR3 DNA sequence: TGTGCCAGCTCAACATCCGGGGACAGGGCAAATTCACCCCTCCACTTT. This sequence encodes CASSTSGDRANSPLHF.